Shown below are 27 T cell receptor beta chains from a single sample sequenced in a study of regulatory T cells in long-lasting Graves disease. The sample's time point: persistent/refractory GD, antithyroid drugs over 5 years with positive TRAb. Isolated PBMC RNA provided the starting material for the TCR library. Building the TCR beta libraries relied on iRepertoire HTBI primers, and CDR3 regions underwent Arm-PCR. One entry per CDR3 protein results from TCRdb running MiXCR on the multiplex PCR reads. Of approximately 290,000 distinct CDR3 sequences listed, 22% are singletons. Specimen: peripheral blood mononuclear cells (PBMCs), collected when the disease was refractory, from a patient treated with antithyroid drugs. The receptors here all came from a female donor with Graves disease.

The chain has TRBV2 and TRBJ2-1; 9 bases are shared with TRBD1. The V and J ends lost 7 bases and 0 bases, in that order; junction bases with no gene match: 13. Germline V gene sequence: CDR1 SNHLY, CDR2 FYNNEI. The CDR3 is made up of 18 amino acids. CDR3 protein: CASMIGTGIPISYNEQFF. Here the CDR3 DNA reads TGTGCCAGCATGATCGGGACAGGGATCCCAATCTCCTACAATGAGCAGTTCTTC.

This clonotype appeared a few times. The rearrangement links TRBV28 to TRBJ1-3; 9 nucleotides align to TRBD1. The CDR3 runs to 13 residues. V shed 6 bases, J shed 4 bases, and the junction held 1 base outside the gene matches. Germline CDR1 MDHEN, CDR2 SYDVKM. The CDR3, as DNA: TGTGCCAGCAGACAGGGGGCCGGAAACACCATATATTTT. It is translated as CASRQGAGNTIYF.

This clonotype came up many times. The rearrangement links TRBV7-2 to TRBJ2-7; 7 nucleotides match TRBD1. Germline assignment: CDR1 SGHTA and CDR2 FQGNSA. J gave up 0 bases and V 3 bases, and 5 bases lay outside the gene matches. This CDR3 contains 15 residues. The CDR3 region has the DNA TGTGCCAGCAGCTTTGGACAGGTGAGCTCCTACGAGCAGTACTTC. It encodes CASSFGQVSSYEQYF.

This chain uses TRBV7-3 with TRBJ2-1; TRBD2 matches at 7 bases. Germline V lookup: CDR1 SGHTA, CDR2 FQGTGA. The CDR3 sequence is 13 residues long. The V and J ends lost 5 bases and 15 bases, in that order; junction bases with no gene match: 13. This chain's CDR3 is CASSQNGRFDLFF. Here the CDR3 DNA reads TGTGCCAGCAGCCAGAACGGGAGGTTTGATCTGTTCTTC.

This clonotype has a single count. A single base separates this from a much larger clone, so it may be a read error. The chain recombines TRBV9 with TRBJ2-5; TRBD2 matches 10 bases. The CDR3 is 14 residues long. Germline V gives CDR1 SGDLS, CDR2 YYNGEE. The CDR3 loop reads CASSRTSGQGTQYF. The CDR3 region has the DNA TGTGCCAGCAGCCGGACTAGCGGACAAGGGACCCAGTACTTC.

The chain joins TRBV6-1 to TRBJ1-1; D is unclear. Trimming pared 4 bases from V and 0 bases from J, leaving 12 bases between. Germline CDR1 MNHNS, CDR2 SASEGT. The CDR3 has 15 amino acids. CDR3 sequence reads: CASSGRSPMNTEAFF. The CDR3 DNA is TGTGCCAGCAGTGGGAGGTCCCCCATGAACACTGAAGCTTTCTTT.

This clonotype was detected ten times or more. The chain links TRBV7-2 to TRBJ2-7; 7 positions match TRBD1. Germline CDR1 and CDR2: SGHTA and FQGNSA. V lost 6 bases and J lost 5; bases outside the gene matches: 13. The CDR3 has 15 residues. CDR3: CASSTTAGTADEQYF. In nucleotides, the CDR3 is TGTGCCAGCAGTACAACCGCCGGGACAGCTGACGAGCAGTACTTC.

This clonotype was detected only a few times. J is TRBJ2-7 and V is TRBV7-9; tentatively, D is TRBD1 (5 bases). Looked up from germline, CDR1 is SEHNR and CDR2 is FQNEAQ (reference sequence). Trimming shortened V by 7 bases and J by 3 bases, and 16 bases separated the two germline ends. This CDR3 has 14 residues. This CDR3 reads CASTLTSRGYEQYF. The CDR3 coding sequence is TGTGCCAGCACCCTAACCTCTAGGGGCTACGAGCAGTACTTC.

The sample holds many counts of this clonotype. This chain links TRBV18 with TRBJ1-2; 7 nucleotides match TRBD1. The CDR3 is 14 residues long. CDR1 KGHSH and CDR2 LQKENI come from the germline V gene. V was clipped by 3 bases and J by 5 bases; unmatched bases: 6. CDR3 region: CASSPARDSYGYTF. For the CDR3, the DNA is TGTGCCAGCTCACCCGCAAGGGACAGTTATGGCTACACCTTC.

This clonotype was recorded a few times. The V and J genes are TRBV12-3 or TRBV12-4 and TRBJ1-1; D is unclear. V was shortened by 2 bases and J by 3 bases, with 7 bases between the two germline ends. The CDR3 sequence is 13 residues long. CDR3 in amino acids: CASSLLKDTEAFF. The CDR3 DNA follows: TGTGCCAGCAGTTTACTTAAAGACACTGAAGCTTTCTTT.

CDR3 nucleotide sequence: TGTGCCACCAGCAGGAACAGGGGGAATAATGAAAAACTGTTTTTT. Translation gives CATSRNRGNNEKLFF. The V and J genes are TRBV15 and TRBJ1-4, with 8 bases lining up with TRBD1. Looked up from germline, CDR1 is LNHNV and CDR2 is YYDKDF (reference sequence). This CDR3 region has 15 residues. Trimming took 3 bases from V and 4 from J; bases not matched to a gene: 4.

V usage is TRBV28 and J usage is TRBJ2-2, with D perhaps TRBD1 or TRBD2 (5 bases each). CDR3 length equals 14 residues. Trimming removed 5 bases at V and 7 bases at J, with 14 bases between. Germline CDR1 is MDHEN and CDR2 is SYDVKM. CDR3 amino acids: CASSPGWDGGELFF. CDR3 bases: TGTGCCAGCAGTCCCGGGTGGGACGGCGGGGAGCTGTTTTTT.

The rearrangement joins TRBV18 to TRBJ2-1; 7 positions agree with TRBD2. The V segment lost 5 bases and the J segment 6 bases; nucleotides outside the gene matches: 4. The CDR3 is made up of 13 amino acids. Germline V CDR1 and CDR2: KGHSH, LQKENI. CDR3 residues: CASSTSEGNEQFF. CDR3 coding DNA: TGTGCCAGCTCAACTAGCGAGGGCAATGAGCAGTTCTTC.

With respect to this clonotype: At one end the junction does not follow the germline gene, possibly because of a read error. The rearrangement uses TRBV14 and TRBJ1-2, with D tentatively TRBD1 (5 bases). The CDR3 has 13 amino acids. Germline V gives CDR1 SGHDN, CDR2 FVKESK. CDR3: CASSPGGVYGYAF. In DNA form, the CDR3 reads TGTGCCAGCAGCCCAGGAGGGGTCTATGGCTACGCCTTC. The full variable domain, its missing parts supplied by reference TRBV14 and TRBJ1-2, is EAGVTQFPSHSVIEKGQTVTLRCDPISGHDNLYWYRRVMGKEIKFLLHFVKESKQDESGMPNNRFLAERTGGTYSTLKVQPAELEDSGVYFCASSPGGVYGYAFGSGTRLTVV.

This clonotype appeared many times. V usage is TRBV7-2 and J usage is TRBJ1-5; D might be TRBD1 (6 bases). CDR1 and CDR2 from the germline V gene are SGHTA and FQGNSA. V lost 5 bases, J lost 3 bases, and 8 bases lay in between. The CDR3 consists of 13 residues. CDR3 sequence reads: CASSPGANQPQHF. DNA of the CDR3: TGTGCCAGCAGCCCAGGGGCCAATCAGCCCCAGCATTTT. The full variable domain, in which reference TRBV7-2 and TRBJ1-5 provide the parts outside the CDR3, is GAGVSQSPSNKVTEKGKDVELRCDPISGHTALYWYRQSLGQGLEFLIYFQGNSAPDKSGLPSDRFSAERTGGSVSTLTIQRTQQEDSAVYLCASSPGANQPQHFGDGTRLSIL.

This clonotype was detected only a few times. This rearrangement joins TRBV6-2 or TRBV6-3 to TRBJ1-1, with D maybe TRBD1 (6 bases). V lost 7 bases to trimming and J lost 4 bases, with 13 bases between them. This CDR3 contains 13 residues. Germline assignment: CDR1 MNHEY and CDR2 SVGEGT. CDR3 region: CASIKNRATEAFF. The CDR3 DNA reads as TGTGCCAGCATCAAAAACAGGGCCACTGAAGCTTTCTTT.

This clonotype came up many times. V and J are TRBV29-1 and TRBJ1-2; D call uncertain. Germline values: CDR1 SQVTM, CDR2 ANQGSEA. There are 13 residues in the CDR3. V was cut by 4 bases and J by 3 bases, with 12 bases left in between. CDR3 nucleotide sequence: TGCAGCGTTGCGGAGGGATCGGACTATGGCTACACCTTC. Translation: CSVAEGSDYGYTF.

This clonotype was counted at least ten times. The gene calls are TRBV2 and TRBJ2-7; D gene unclear. From germline, CDR1 is SNHLY and CDR2 FYNNEI. CDR3 length equals 14 residues. V gave up 3 bases and J gave up 5 bases, with 14 bases separating them. CDR3 coding DNA: TGTGCCAGCAGTGATTTGTCAGGTTGGAACGAGCAGTACTTC. It is translated as CASSDLSGWNEQYF.

The V and J genes are TRBV5-6 and TRBJ2-7, with TRBD1 identical over 8 bases. V was clipped by 1 base and J by 6 bases; unmatched bases: 6. The CDR3 contains 14 residues. Per germline, CDR1 SGHDT and CDR2 YYEEEE. CDR3 in amino acids: CASSLWGTGGEQYF. CDR3 bases: TGTGCCAGCAGCTTGTGGGGGACAGGCGGCGAGCAGTACTTC.

This clonotype was picked up many times. The V call is TRBV29-1, the J call TRBJ1-1, with no clear D. The CDR3 totals 12 residues. The V and J ends lost 4 bases and 2 bases respectively, with 8 bases between them. The V gene's germline CDR1 is SQVTM and CDR2 ANQGSEA. CDR3 DNA: TGCAGCGTTGTCCGGGTCAACACTGAAGCTTTCTTT. This gives the protein CSVVRVNTEAFF.

Only a few counts were recorded for this clonotype. The V call is TRBV20-1, the J call TRBJ1-5; D is ambiguous. This CDR3 is 14 amino acids long. V was shortened by 2 bases and J by 2 bases, with 10 bases between the two germline ends. The V gene's germline CDR1 is DFQATT and CDR2 SNEGSKA (reference sequence). CDR3 sequence (DNA): TGCAGTGCTAGATTTCGCGGTGGCAATCAGCCCCAGCATTTT. It is translated as CSARFRGGNQPQHF.

Ten or more counts support this clonotype. This rearrangement joins TRBV28 to TRBJ2-7; the D gene is possibly TRBD1 (5 bases). Germline CDR1 reads MDHEN; CDR2 reads SYDVKM. The CDR3 covers 14 residues. The V gene lost 3 bases and the J gene lost 5 bases, with 14 bases spanning the gap. CDR3 sequence reads: CASSFLGALDEQYF. The CDR3 nucleotides read TGTGCCAGCAGTTTCTTAGGGGCCTTGGACGAGCAGTACTTC.

A word on this clonotype: A much larger clone lies a single base off, so this may be a read error. The V call is TRBV13, the J call TRBJ1-1, with a tentative D call TRBD1 (5 bases). Germline lookup yields CDR1 PRHDT and CDR2 FYEKMQ (reference sequence). This CDR3 comprises 14 residues. The CDR3 sequence: CANSSTDRRNIAFF. CDR3 nucleotide sequence: TGTGCCAACAGCTCAACAGACAGAAGGAATATAGCTTTCTTT.

The chain employs TRBV5-6 and TRBJ1-1; D gene ambiguous. This CDR3 is built from 14 residues. The V end lost 0 bases, the J end lost 8 bases, and 14 bases lay between the germline ends. Looked up from germline, CDR1 is SGHDT and CDR2 is YYEEEE. The CDR3 loop reads CASSLASMIHEAFF. The CDR3, as DNA: TGTGCCAGCAGCTTGGCTTCGATGATTCACGAAGCTTTCTTT.

CDR3 amino acids: CASSLIPQGVPDTQYF. For the CDR3, the DNA is TGTGCCAGCAGTTTAATTCCACAGGGGGTCCCAGATACGCAGTATTTT. The chain couples TRBV28 to TRBJ2-3; 8 nucleotides align to TRBD1. The V and J ends lost 2 bases and 4 bases, in that order; junction bases with no gene match: 8. CDR1 MDHEN and CDR2 SYDVKM come from the germline V gene. CDR3 length: 16 amino acids.

The CDR3 DNA is TGCGCCAGCAGTGATTCGACTAAGAGCTCCTACGAGCAGTACTTC. Translation: CASSDSTKSSYEQYF. This sequence joins TRBV10-2 and TRBJ2-7, with a tentative D call TRBD2 (5 bases). In germline, CDR1 is WSHSY, CDR2 SAAADI. The V and J ends lost 3 bases and 0 bases respectively, with 12 bases between them. This CDR3 is built from 15 residues.

Ten or more counts support this clonotype. The chain links TRBV2 to TRBJ2-7; D tentatively reads TRBD1 or TRBD2 (5 bases each). This CDR3 is built from 14 residues. The V gene's germline CDR1 is SNHLY and CDR2 FYNNEI. Trimming cost V 5 bases and J 2 bases, with 13 bases left between them. The chain's CDR3 is CASSSLRGAYEQYF. In nucleotides, the CDR3 is TGTGCCAGCAGTAGTCTTAGAGGGGCCTACGAGCAGTACTTC.